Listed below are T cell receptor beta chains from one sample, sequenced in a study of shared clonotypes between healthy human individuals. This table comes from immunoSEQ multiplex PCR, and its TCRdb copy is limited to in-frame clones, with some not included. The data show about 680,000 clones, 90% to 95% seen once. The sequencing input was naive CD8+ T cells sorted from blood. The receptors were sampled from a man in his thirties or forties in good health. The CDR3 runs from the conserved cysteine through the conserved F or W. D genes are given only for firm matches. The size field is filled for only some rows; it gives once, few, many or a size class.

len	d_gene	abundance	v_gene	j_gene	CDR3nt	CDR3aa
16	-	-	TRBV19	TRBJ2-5	TGTGCCAGTAGTTCACAACCGGGACACGTCCAAGAGACCCAGTACTTC	CASSSQPGHVQETQYF
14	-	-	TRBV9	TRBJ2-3	TGTGCCAGCAGCGTACAGGGTCTAGCAGATACGCAGTATTTT	CASSVQGLADTQYF
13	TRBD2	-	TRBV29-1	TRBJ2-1	TGCAGCGCCCATACTAGCGGGGTCAATGAGCAGTTCTTC	CSAHTSGVNEQFF
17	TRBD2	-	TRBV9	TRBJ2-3	TGTGCCAGCAGCGTCGGGACTAGCGGGAGGACCACAGATACGCAGTATTTT	CASSVGTSGRTTDTQYF
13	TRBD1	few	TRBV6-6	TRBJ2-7	TGTGCCAGCATCGGGACAGAGAGCTACGAGCAGTACTTC	CASIGTESYEQYF
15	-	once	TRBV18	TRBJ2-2	TGTGCCAGCTCACGGAAGGACTCGAACACCGGGGAGCTGTTTTTT	CASSRKDSNTGELFF
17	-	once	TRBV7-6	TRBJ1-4	TGTGCCAGCAGCTTACGGTCAGGAGTTGCAACTAATGAAAAACTGTTTTTT	CASSLRSGVATNEKLFF
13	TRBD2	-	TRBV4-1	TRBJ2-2	TGCGCCAGCGGGGGGGGGTCCCCCGGGGAGCTGTTTTTT	CASGGGSPGELFF
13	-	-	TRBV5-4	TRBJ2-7	TGTGCCAGCAGCTTGGAAACTCCCCACGAGCAGTACTTC	CASSLETPHEQYF
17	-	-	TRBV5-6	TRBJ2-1	TGTGCCAGCAGCTCTAAACCCCTAGCCCTCTCCTACAATGAGCAGTTCTTC	CASSSKPLALSYNEQFF
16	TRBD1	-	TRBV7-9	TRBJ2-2	TGTGCCAGCAGCTTCCCTGGGACAGGGGGCACCGGGGAGCTGTTTTTT	CASSFPGTGGTGELFF
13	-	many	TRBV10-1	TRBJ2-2	TGCGCCAGCAGTGACAGGGACACCGGGGAGCTGTTTTTT	CASSDRDTGELFF
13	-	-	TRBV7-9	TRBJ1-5	TGTGCCAGCAGCTCCCGGGAGAGTCAGCCCCAGCATTTT	CASSSRESQPQHF
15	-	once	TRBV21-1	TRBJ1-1	TGTGCCAGCAGCAAATTCGACAGGGGGTACACTGAAGCTTTCTTT	CASSKFDRGYTEAFF
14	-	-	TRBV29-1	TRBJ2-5	TGCAGCGTTGAAGATGGGAACCTGGGGGGGACCCAGTACTTC	CSVEDGNLGGTQYF
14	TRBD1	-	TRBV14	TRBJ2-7	TGTGCCAGCAGCCGAACCGGACAGGGCTACGAGCAGTACTTC	CASSRTGQGYEQYF
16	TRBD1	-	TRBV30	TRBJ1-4	TGTGCCTGGGGGAACGGGACAGGGAGCACTAATGAAAAACTGTTTTTT	CAWGNGTGSTNEKLFF
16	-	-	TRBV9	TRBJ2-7	TGTGCCAGCAGCGTGGCGGGGAGCTCAGCCTCCGCCGAGCAGTACTTC	CASSVAGSSASAEQYF
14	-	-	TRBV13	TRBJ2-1	TGTGCCAGCAGCTTTTACAGCTCCTACAATGAGCAGTTCTTC	CASSFYSSYNEQFF
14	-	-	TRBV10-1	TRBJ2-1	TGCGCCAGCAGTGACGAGAACTCCTACAATGAGCAGTTCTTC	CASSDENSYNEQFF
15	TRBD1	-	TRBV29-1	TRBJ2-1	TGCAGCGTAGAAGGCAAGGGGGCTCTGGACTATGAGCAGTTCTTC	CSVEGKGALDYEQFF
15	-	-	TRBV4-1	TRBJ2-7	TGCGCCAGCAGCCAAGTATCAGGGGACTTCTACGAGCAGTACTTC	CASSQVSGDFYEQYF
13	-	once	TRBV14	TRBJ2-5	TGTGCCAGCAGCCAACGTCTTGCGGAGACCCAGTACTTC	CASSQRLAETQYF
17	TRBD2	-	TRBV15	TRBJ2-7	TGTGCCACCAGCAGAGATGTATTAGGGACTAGCCAGGGGGAGCAGTACTTC	CATSRDVLGTSQGEQYF
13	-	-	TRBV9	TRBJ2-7	TGTGCCAGCAGCCCCTTATTGGGGGCGGAGCAGTACTTC	CASSPLLGAEQYF
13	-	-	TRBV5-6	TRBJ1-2	TGTGCCAGCAGCTTGGCAGACCCTGGTGGCTACACCTTC	CASSLADPGGYTF
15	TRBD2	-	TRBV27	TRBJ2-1	TGTGCCAGCAGTTCACTAGCGGGAGGTGAATATGAGCAGTTCTTC	CASSSLAGGEYEQFF
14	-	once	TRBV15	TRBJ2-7	TGTGCCACCAGCAGAAGAGACACCTACTACGAGCAGTACTTC	CATSRRDTYYEQYF
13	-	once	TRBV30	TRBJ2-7	TGTGCCTGGAGTCTGGCCTTTCGGGGCGAGCAGTACTTC	CAWSLAFRGEQYF
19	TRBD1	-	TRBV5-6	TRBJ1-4	TGTGCCAGCAGCTCAGCTAACAGGGGGTTTCTTTCGGCTAATGAAAAACTGTTTTTT	CASSSANRGFLSANEKLFF
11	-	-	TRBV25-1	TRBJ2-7	TGTGCCAGCAGTAAGGAATCCCGAAAGTACTTC	CASSKESRKYF
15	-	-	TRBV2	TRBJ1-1	TGTGCCAGCAGTCATCCCGGGGCAAAAGACACTGAAGCTTTCTTT	CASSHPGAKDTEAFF
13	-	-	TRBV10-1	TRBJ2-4	TGCGCCTATCGGACGGACCCCAAAAACATTCAGTACTTC	CAYRTDPKNIQYF
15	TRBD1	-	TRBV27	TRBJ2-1	TGTGCCAGCAGCCCAGGGACAGGGACTTTGAATGAGCAGTTCTTC	CASSPGTGTLNEQFF
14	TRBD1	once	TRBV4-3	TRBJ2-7	TGCGCCAGCAGCCAGGGACAGGGGGCGTACGAGCAGTACTTC	CASSQGQGAYEQYF
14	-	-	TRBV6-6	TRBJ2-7	TGTGCCAGCAGTTACTCTCCAGGGGTTTACGAGCAGTACTTC	CASSYSPGVYEQYF
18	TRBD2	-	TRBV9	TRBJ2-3	TGTGCCAGCAGCGTAGCGCGGACTAGCGGGGGATCCACAGATACGCAGTATTTT	CASSVARTSGGSTDTQYF
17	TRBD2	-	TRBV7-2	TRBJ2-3	TGTGCCAGCAGCCAAGAACTAGCGGGAGGGCCGGCAGATACGCAGTATTTT	CASSQELAGGPADTQYF
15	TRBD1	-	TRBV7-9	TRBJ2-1	TGTGCCAGCAGCTCAGGGGGCGCAACCTACAATGAGCAGTTCTTC	CASSSGGATYNEQFF
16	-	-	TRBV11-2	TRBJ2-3	TGTGCCAGCAGCCCCCTTCGGGGGACGAGCACAGATACGCAGTATTTT	CASSPLRGTSTDTQYF
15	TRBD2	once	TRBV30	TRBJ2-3	TGTGCCTGGAGTGCCGGGACTACTAGCACAGATACGCAGTATTTT	CAWSAGTTSTDTQYF
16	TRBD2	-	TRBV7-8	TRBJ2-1	TGTGCCAGCAGCCGACTCGGGACTAGCGGATACAATGAGCAGTTCTTC	CASSRLGTSGYNEQFF
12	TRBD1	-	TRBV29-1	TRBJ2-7	TGCAGCGCGGGACAGGGCGGCTACGAGCAGTACTTC	CSAGQGGYEQYF
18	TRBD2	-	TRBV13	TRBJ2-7	TGTGCCAGCAGCTTAGGCCTAAGAGGACTAGCGGCAGCAGGCGAGCAGTACTTC	CASSLGLRGLAAAGEQYF
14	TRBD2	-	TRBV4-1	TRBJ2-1	TGCGCCAGCAGCCAATTGGTAGCGGGGAATGAGCAGTTCTTC	CASSQLVAGNEQFF
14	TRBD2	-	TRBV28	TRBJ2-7	TGTGCCAGCACCCCTAGCGGCTACTCCTACGAGCAGTACTTC	CASTPSGYSYEQYF
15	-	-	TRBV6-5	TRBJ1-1	TGTGCCAGCAGTTACTCGACACAATCGAACACTGAAGCTTTCTTT	CASSYSTQSNTEAFF
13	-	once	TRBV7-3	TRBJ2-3	TGTGCCAGCAGCGGGAGTTCAGGAGATACGCAGTATTTT	CASSGSSGDTQYF